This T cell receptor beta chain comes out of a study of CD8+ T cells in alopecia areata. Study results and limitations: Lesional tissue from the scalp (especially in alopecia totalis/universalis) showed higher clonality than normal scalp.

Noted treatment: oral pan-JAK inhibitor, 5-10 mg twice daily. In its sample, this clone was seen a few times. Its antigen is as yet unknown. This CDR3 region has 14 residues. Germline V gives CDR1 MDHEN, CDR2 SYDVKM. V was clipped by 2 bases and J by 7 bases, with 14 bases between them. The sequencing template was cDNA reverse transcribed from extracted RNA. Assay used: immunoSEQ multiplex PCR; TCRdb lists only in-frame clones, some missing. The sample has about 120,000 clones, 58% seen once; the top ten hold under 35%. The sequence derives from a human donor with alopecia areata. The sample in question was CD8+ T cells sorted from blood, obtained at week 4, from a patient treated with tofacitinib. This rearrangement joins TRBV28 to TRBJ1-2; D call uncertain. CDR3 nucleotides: TGTGCCAGCAGTTTAGAAGGCCCATCCAGTGGCTACACCTTC. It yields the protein CASSLEGPSSGYTF.